What follows describes a single TCR beta chain. Its specificity is unknown. Each sample contributed approximately 94,000 TCR templates to the assay. Assay used: immunoSEQ multiplex PCR; TCRdb lists only in-frame clones, some missing. The sample contains over 14,000 clones, roughly 50% of which appear only once. The CDR3 has 14 residues. The V gene's germline CDR1 is SGHAT and CDR2 FQNNGV. The ends were cut back, 4 bases at V and 2 bases at J, with 11 bases in the middle. Coculture of mixed lymphocyte reaction cells was performed at 37°C for under seven days. These data belong to a study of siplizumab effects on memory and regulatory T cells. Study information: Paired mixed lymphocyte reactions were set up, with siplizumab at 1 ug/mL or without drug. Findings of the study overall: In unstimulated cells, naive T cells appeared more diverse than memory T cells and seemed major alloresponse contributors.

The V call is TRBV11-2, the J call TRBJ1-1; tentative D call: TRBD1 (6 bases). Sequenced material: CFSE-low (dividing) CD4+ T cells sorted from an allogeneic mixed lymphocyte reaction. The TCR was taken from a human donor in good health; the cells came from an allogeneic mixed lymphocyte reaction. CDR3 coding DNA: TGTGCCAGCAGCTATGACAGGCAAAACACTGAAGCTTTCTTT. It translates to CASSYDRQNTEAFF.